The TCR beta chain described here comes from a study of patients and donors after allogeneic stem cell transplantation. TCRdb processed the RT-PCR reads anew with MiXCR; each CDR3 protein has one entry. The table has about 70,000 distinct CDR3 sequences, about 25% seen once. The receptor was derived from a human donor who was either an allogeneic HSCT recipient or a stem cell or donor lymphocyte infusion donor (not recorded which). It is not recorded whose cells these are; they may come from a transplant donor. Input material: blood, either unsorted or a sorted T cell fraction (not recorded which).

CDR3 in DNA: TGTGCCAGCAGCGGATGGAGGGGTGAGACCCAGTACTTC. Its protein product is CASSGWRGETQYF. V and J are TRBV2 and TRBJ2-5, with D possibly TRBD2 on 6 matching bases. V gave up 6 bases and J gave up 5 bases, with 13 bases separating them. The CDR3 totals 13 residues. Looked up from germline, CDR1 is SNHLY and CDR2 is FYNNEI.